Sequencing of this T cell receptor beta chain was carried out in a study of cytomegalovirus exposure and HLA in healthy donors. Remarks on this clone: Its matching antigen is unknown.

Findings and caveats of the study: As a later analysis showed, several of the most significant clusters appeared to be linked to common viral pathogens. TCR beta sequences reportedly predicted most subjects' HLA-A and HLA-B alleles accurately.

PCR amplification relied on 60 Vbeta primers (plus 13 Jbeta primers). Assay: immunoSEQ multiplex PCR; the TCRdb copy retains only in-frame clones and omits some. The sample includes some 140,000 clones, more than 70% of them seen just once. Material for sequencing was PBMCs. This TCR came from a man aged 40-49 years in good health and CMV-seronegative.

CDR3 in amino acids: CASSLTGGSNYGYTF. The CDR3 DNA is TGTGCCAGCAGTCTAACAGGGGGTAGTAACTATGGCTACACCTTC. This chain links TRBV28 with TRBJ1-2; 8 bases fit TRBD1. Trimming removed 5 bases from V and 1 base from J; junction bases left unmatched: 6. CDR1 is MDHEN and CDR2 is SYDVKM in the germline V gene. This CDR3 region has 15 residues.